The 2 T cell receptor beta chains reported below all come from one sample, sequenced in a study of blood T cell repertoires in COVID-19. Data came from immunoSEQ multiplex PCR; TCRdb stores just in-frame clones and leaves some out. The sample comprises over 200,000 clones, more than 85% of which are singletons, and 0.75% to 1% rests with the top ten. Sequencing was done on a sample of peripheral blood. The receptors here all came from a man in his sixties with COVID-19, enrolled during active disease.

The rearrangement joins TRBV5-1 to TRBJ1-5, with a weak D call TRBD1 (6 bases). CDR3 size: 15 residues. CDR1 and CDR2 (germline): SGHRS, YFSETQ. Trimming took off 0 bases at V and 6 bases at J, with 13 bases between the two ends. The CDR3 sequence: CASSLEGAGAQPQHF. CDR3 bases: TGCGCCAGCAGCTTGGAAGGGGCAGGGGCTCAGCCCCAGCATTTT.

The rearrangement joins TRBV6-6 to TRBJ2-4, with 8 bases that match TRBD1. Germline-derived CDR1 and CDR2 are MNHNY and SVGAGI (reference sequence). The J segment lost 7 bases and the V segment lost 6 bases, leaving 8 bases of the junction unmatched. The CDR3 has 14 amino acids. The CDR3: CASRSGGAWNIQYF. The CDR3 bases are TGTGCCAGCAGATCAGGGGGCGCGTGGAACATTCAGTACTTC.